This T cell receptor (beta chain) was sequenced during a study of human T cells and chemical hapten exposure. Regarding time point: patch test 1, 2 weeks after DPC sensitization. Treatment of the sample: therapeutic diphenylcyclopropenone sensitization with weekly scalp DPC. RNA extraction used unfractionated whole blood as the source of total RNA. This clonotype was observed a handful of times. The library labeled individual cDNA molecules by adding unique molecular identifiers to them. TCRdb re-called the RACE reads with MiXCR, one entry per CDR3 protein. The profile shows nearly 80,000 distinct CDR3 sequences, about 9.3% of them singletons. This receptor was obtained from a woman in her forties or fifties with alopecia areata. Some clones in this sample may be carry-over from other donors' samples. The sample consisted of whole blood, taken in connection with sensitization to the hapten diphenylcyclopropenone (DPC).

CDR3 DNA: TGCGCCAGCAGCGGTGGTTCGGGTCCCGAGCAGTACTTC. Protein: CASSGGSGPEQYF. The genes are TRBV5-1 and TRBJ2-7; no clear D gene. The CDR3 is 13 amino acids. Germline-derived CDR1 and CDR2 are SGHRS and YFSETQ. V gave up 4 bases and J gave up 6 bases, with 14 bases separating them.